This entry describes one T cell receptor beta chain. Its target is not known. This entry is derived from a study of T cells after yellow fever vaccination. Study summary: Libraries from low-cell-number fractions were prepared with the SMART-Seq v4 Ultra Low Input RNA kit.

Germline V gives CDR1 SGHRS, CDR2 YFSETQ. The ends were cut back, 3 bases at V and 3 bases at J, with 14 bases in the middle. This CDR3 is 15 amino acids long. The study's findings and limits: Although the secondary response was weaker, it peaked faster, at day 5 versus 15. The appearance of a small share of clonotypes in both CD4 and CD8 compartments was observed. One caveat is that FACS-sorted repertoires could contain abundant clonotypes contaminating from the bulk population.

TCRdb fed the 5' RACE reads into MiXCR, producing one record per CDR3 protein. The repertoire holds under 500,000 distinct CDR3 sequences, with roughly 20% as singletons. The chain joins TRBV5-1 to TRBJ2-3, with TRBD2 as a possible D gene (6 bases). The TCR originated in a man younger than 30 who received the YFV17D yellow fever vaccine. The sequenced sample was PBMCs, obtained before the yellow fever booster vaccination. Here the CDR3 DNA reads TGCGCCAGCAGCTCAAGCGGGCGCGAGACAGATACGCAGTATTTT. Amino acids: CASSSSGRETDTQYF.